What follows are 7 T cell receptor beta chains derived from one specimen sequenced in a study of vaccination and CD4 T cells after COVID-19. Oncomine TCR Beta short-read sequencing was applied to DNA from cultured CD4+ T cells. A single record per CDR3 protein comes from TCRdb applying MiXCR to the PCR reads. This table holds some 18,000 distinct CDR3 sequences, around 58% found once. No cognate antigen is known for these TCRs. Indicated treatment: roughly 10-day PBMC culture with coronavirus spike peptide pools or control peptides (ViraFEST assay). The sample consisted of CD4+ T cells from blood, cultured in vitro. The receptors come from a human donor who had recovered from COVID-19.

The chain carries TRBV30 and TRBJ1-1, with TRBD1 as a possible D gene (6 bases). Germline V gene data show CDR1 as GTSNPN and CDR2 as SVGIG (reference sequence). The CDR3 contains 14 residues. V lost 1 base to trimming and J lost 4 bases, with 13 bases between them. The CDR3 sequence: CAWSASWGPTEAFF. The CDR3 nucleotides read TGTGCCTGGAGTGCGAGTTGGGGGCCCACTGAAGCTTTCTTT.

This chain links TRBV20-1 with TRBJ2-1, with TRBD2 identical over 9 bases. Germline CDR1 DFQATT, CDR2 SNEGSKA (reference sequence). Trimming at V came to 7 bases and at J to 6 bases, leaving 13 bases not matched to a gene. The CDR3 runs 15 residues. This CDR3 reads CSVSMGGRAVNEQFF. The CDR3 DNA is TGCAGTGTCTCAATGGGCGGGAGGGCCGTCAATGAGCAGTTCTTC.

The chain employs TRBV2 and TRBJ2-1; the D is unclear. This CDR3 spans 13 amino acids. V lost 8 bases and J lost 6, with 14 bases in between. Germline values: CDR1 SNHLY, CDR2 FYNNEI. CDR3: CASVFQGGNEQFF. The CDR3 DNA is TGTGCCAGCGTATTTCAAGGCGGCAATGAGCAGTTCTTC.

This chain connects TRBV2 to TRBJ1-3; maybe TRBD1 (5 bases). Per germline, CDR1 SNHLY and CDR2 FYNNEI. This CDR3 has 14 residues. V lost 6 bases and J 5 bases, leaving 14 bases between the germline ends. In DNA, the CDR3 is TGTGCCAGCAGCGGCCCGACAGAGAGAAACACCATATATTTT. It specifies CASSGPTERNTIYF.

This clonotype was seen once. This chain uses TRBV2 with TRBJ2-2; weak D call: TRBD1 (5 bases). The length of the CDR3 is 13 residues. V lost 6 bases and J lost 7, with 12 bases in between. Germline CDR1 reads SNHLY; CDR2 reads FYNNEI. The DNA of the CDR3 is TGTGCCAGCAGGGTCGAAAGGGGCGGGGAGCTGTTTTTT. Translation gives CASRVERGGELFF.

The DNA of the CDR3 is TGCGCCAGCAGCCATCCGGGAGTACTAGCGGGGTACGAGCAGTACTTC. Protein: CASSHPGVLAGYEQYF. The chain carries TRBV4-1 and TRBJ2-7; 10 bases are shared with TRBD2. V shed 3 bases, J shed 4 bases, and the junction held 9 bases outside the gene matches. CDR3 size: 16 residues. Germline assignment: CDR1 MGHRA and CDR2 YSYEKL.

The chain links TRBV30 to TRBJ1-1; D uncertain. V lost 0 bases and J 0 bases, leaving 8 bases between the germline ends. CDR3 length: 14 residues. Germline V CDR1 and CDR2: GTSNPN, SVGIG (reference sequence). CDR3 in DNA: TGTGCCTGGAGTGTAAGTGGGTTGAACACTGAAGCTTTCTTT. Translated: CAWSVSGLNTEAFF. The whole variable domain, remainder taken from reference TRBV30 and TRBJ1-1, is SQTIHQWPATLVQPVGSPLSLECTVEGTSNPNLYWYRQAAGRGLQLLFYSVGIGQISSEVPQNLSASRPQDRQFILSSKKLLLSDSGFYLCAWSVSGLNTEAFFGQGTRLTVV.